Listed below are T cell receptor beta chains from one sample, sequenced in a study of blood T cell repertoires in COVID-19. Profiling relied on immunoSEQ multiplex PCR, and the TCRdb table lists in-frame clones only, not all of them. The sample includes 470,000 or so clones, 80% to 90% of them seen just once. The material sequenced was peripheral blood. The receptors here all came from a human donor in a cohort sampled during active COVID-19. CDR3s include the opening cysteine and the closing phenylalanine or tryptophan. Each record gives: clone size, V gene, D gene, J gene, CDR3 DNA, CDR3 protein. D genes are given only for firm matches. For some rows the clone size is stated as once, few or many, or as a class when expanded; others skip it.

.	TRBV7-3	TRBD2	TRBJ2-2	TGTGCCAGCAGCTGGTCGGGACTATCGGCTTCCCGGGAGCTGTTTTTT	CASSWSGLSASRELFF
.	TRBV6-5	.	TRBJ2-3	TGTGCCAGCAGGGATTACAGGAGCACAGATACGCAGTATTTT	CASRDYRSTDTQYF
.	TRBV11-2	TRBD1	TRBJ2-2	TGTGCCAGCAGCCCAGGGGGCCGGAGTGGCGGGGAGCTGTTTTTT	CASSPGGRSGGELFF
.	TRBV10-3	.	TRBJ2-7	TGTGCCATCAGCGGGACTGGATGGGCCTACGAGCAGTACTTC	CAISGTGWAYEQYF
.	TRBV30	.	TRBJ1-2	TGTGCCTGGAGTGTCACAGACCTAGGCTACACCTTC	CAWSVTDLGYTF
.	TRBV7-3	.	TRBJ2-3	TGTGCCAGCAGCTTATCTTGGAGAGATACGCAGTATTTT	CASSLSWRDTQYF
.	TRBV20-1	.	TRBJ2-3	TGCAGTGCTAGTGGGTTGGGCGAGGGCAGAGAAATCACAGATACGCAGTATTTT	CSASGLGEGREITDTQYF
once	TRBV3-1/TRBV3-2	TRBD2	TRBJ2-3	TGTGCCAGCAGTACTACTAGCGGGGGCACAGATACGCAGTATTTT	CASSTTSGGTDTQYF
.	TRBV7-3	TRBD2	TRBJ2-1	TGTGCCAGCAGCTTAGAGGGGGTTGGTAGCGGGAGTGCCTACAATGAGCAGTTCTTC	CASSLEGVGSGSAYNEQFF
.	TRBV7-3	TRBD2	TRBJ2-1	TGTGCCACCCGAGCGGGAGGGTCCTCCCATGAGCAGTTCTTC	CATRAGGSSHEQFF